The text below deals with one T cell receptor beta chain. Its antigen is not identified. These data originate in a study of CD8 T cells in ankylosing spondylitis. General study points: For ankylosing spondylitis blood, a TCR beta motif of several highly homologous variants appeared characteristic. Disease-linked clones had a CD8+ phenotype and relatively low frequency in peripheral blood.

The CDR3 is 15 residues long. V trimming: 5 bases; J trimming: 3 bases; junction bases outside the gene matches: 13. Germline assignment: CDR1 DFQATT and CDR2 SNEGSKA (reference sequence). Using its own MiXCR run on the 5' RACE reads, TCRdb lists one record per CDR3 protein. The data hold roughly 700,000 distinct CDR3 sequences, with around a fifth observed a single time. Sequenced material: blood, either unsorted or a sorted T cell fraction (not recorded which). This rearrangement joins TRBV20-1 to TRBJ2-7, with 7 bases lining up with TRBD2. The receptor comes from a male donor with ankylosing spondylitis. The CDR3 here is CSAPNPGRGDYEQYF. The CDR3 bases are TGCAGTGCTCCTAATCCGGGACGGGGGGACTACGAGCAGTACTTC.